Shown below are 13 T cell receptor beta chains from a single sample sequenced in a study of blood T cell repertoires in COVID-19. Clones were read by immunoSEQ multiplex PCR, and TCRdb kept only the in-frame ones, dropping some. This sample has 210,000 or so clones, with about 90% found just once. Sequencing input: peripheral blood. These receptors were obtained from a woman in her sixties with acute or convalescent COVID-19.

The chain uses TRBV9 and TRBJ1-3; D gene unclear. Germline assignment: CDR1 SGDLS and CDR2 YYNGEE. The length of the CDR3 is 16 residues. Deletions cut 0 bases from V and 0 bases from J, with 10 bases between. CDR3 residues: CASSVDPYTSGNTIYF. Here the CDR3 DNA reads TGTGCCAGCAGCGTAGATCCGTACACCTCTGGAAACACCATATATTTT. Looking up the rest from reference TRBV9 and TRBJ1-3 gives the full variable domain: DSGVTQTPKHLITATGQRVTLRCSPRSGDLSVYWYQQSLDQGLQFLIQYYNGEERAKGNILERFSAQQFPDLHSELNLSSLELGDSALYFCASSVDPYTSGNTIYFGEGSWLTVV.

This chain connects TRBV6-2 or TRBV6-3 to TRBJ1-6, with a possible D match to TRBD1 (5 bases). Per germline, CDR1 MNHEY and CDR2 SVGEGT. Trimming shortened V by 2 bases and J by 7 bases, and 6 bases separated the two germline ends. CDR3 length: 13 residues. CDR3 sequence reads: CASSYQGNSPLHF. The CDR3 nucleotides are TGTGCCAGCAGTTACCAGGGAAATTCACCCCTCCACTTT.

This chain connects TRBV14 to TRBJ2-6; perhaps TRBD2 as D (6 bases). The V and J ends lost 4 bases and 1 base respectively, with 14 bases between them. The germline CDR1 and CDR2 sequences are SGHDN and FVKESK. CDR3 length: 17 residues. The CDR3 DNA is TGTGCCAGCAGCCCGGGGTTGGAGGGTTCTGGGGCCAACGTCCTGACTTTC. Its protein is CASSPGLEGSGANVLTF.

The rearrangement links TRBV6-6 to TRBJ1-2; weak D call: TRBD1 (6 bases). Germline CDR1 and CDR2: MNHNY and SVGAGI (reference sequence). The CDR3 runs 14 residues. V dropped 2 bases and J dropped 5 bases, with 12 bases sitting between them. The CDR3 region is CASSYPGARYGYTF. CDR3 nucleotides: TGTGCCAGCAGTTACCCAGGGGCTCGTTATGGCTACACCTTC.

The rearrangement links TRBV11-2 to TRBJ1-2; 10 bases fit TRBD1. In germline, CDR1 is SGHAT, CDR2 FQNNGV. This CDR3 spans 15 amino acids. V shed 5 bases and J 4 bases; nucleotides not matched to a gene: 7. This CDR3 is CASSPRQGAAYGYTF. In nucleotides, the CDR3 is TGTGCCAGCAGCCCACGACAGGGGGCCGCCTATGGCTACACCTTC.

The chain links TRBV9 to TRBJ2-4; 9 nucleotides agree with TRBD2. The trim removed 0 bases at V and 7 bases at J, leaving 8 bases unmatched. CDR1 and CDR2 (germline): SGDLS, YYNGEE. The CDR3 loop spans 16 amino acids. The CDR3 loop reads CASSVGGSGSTNIQYF. The CDR3 DNA reads as TGTGCCAGCAGCGTAGGAGGTAGCGGGAGTACGAACATTCAGTACTTC.

The V call is TRBV18, the J call TRBJ1-2; tentative D call: TRBD1 (6 bases). This CDR3 has 13 residues. Germline V gene sequence: CDR1 KGHSH, CDR2 LQKENI. The V end lost 1 base, the J end lost 4 bases, and 7 bases lay between the germline ends. CDR3 nucleotides: TGTGCCAGCTCACCACAGGACAGCTATGGCTACACCTTC. Translation: CASSPQDSYGYTF. Variable domain in full (rest from reference TRBV18 and TRBJ1-2): NAGVMQNPRHLVRRRGQEARLRCSPMKGHSHVYWYRQLPEEGLKFMVYLQKENIIDESGMPKERFSAEFPKEGPSILRIQQVVRGDSAAYFCASSPQDSYGYTFGSGTRLTVV.

V usage is TRBV27 and J usage is TRBJ1-5; D is unclear. Per germline, CDR1 MNHEY and CDR2 SMNVEV (reference sequence). There are 13 residues in the CDR3. V was shortened by 5 bases and J by 7 bases, with 12 bases between the two germline ends. The CDR3 region is CASSRETRQPQHF. In DNA form, the CDR3 reads TGTGCCAGCAGTAGGGAGACACGCCAGCCCCAGCATTTT.

The V and J genes are TRBV6-1 and TRBJ2-7; D may be TRBD1 (6 bases). The CDR3 consists of 17 residues. Germline V gene data show CDR1 as MNHNS and CDR2 as SASEGT. V was trimmed by 3 bases and J by 3 bases, leaving 21 bases between them. CDR3 coding DNA: TGTGCCAGCAGTGACGACAGGAGACTCTATACTTACTACGAGCAGTACTTC. Translation: CASSDDRRLYTYYEQYF.

The rearrangement links TRBV6-1 to TRBJ1-1; no clear D gene. V was pared by 2 bases and J by 7 bases, with 8 bases between. Germline assignment: CDR1 MNHNS and CDR2 SASEGT. The CDR3 extends over 12 amino acids. The CDR3, as DNA: TGTGCCAGCAGTGAACGCCCAGATGAAGCTTTCTTT. This encodes CASSERPDEAFF.

This chain links TRBV6-6 with TRBJ1-1; 9 nucleotides agree with TRBD1. The V segment lost 5 bases and the J segment 5 bases; nucleotides outside the gene matches: 15. CDR1 is MNHNY, CDR2 SVGAGI, per germline (reference sequence). The length of the CDR3 is 17 residues. CDR3: CASSPSGTGSGRTEAFF. The CDR3 DNA sequence: TGTGCCAGCAGTCCCTCCGGGACAGGGTCAGGAAGGACTGAAGCTTTCTTT.

The rearrangement links TRBV5-1 to TRBJ2-6; D remains ambiguous. In germline, CDR1 is SGHRS, CDR2 YFSETQ. V lost 5 bases and J 0 bases, leaving 12 bases between the germline ends. The CDR3 spans 16 residues. In DNA form, the CDR3 reads TGCGCCAGCAGGGAACAATCTAGCTCTGGGGCCAACGTCCTGACTTTC. Its translation: CASREQSSSGANVLTF.

The CDR3 spells CASRTATNEKLFF. CDR3 in DNA: TGTGCCAGCCGGACAGCAACTAATGAAAAACTGTTTTTT. The chain is built from TRBV6-5 and TRBJ1-4; TRBD1 is a possible D gene (6 bases). Trimming took off 8 bases at V and 0 bases at J, with 7 bases between the two ends. Germline V gene data show CDR1 as MNHEY and CDR2 as SVGAGI. This CDR3 is built from 13 residues.